One sample yielded the 20 T cell receptor beta chains listed below, sequenced in a study of T cell responses to AZD1222 COVID-19 vaccine. Sequenced by immunoSEQ multiplex PCR; TCRdb stores in-frame clones only, minus some. The sample holds 100,000 to 150,000 clones, about 88% seen once. The sequencing used peripheral blood, collected on day 0 of AZD1222 vaccination. These receptors all come from an adult in good health.

This rearrangement joins TRBV13 to TRBJ2-1; 7 positions match TRBD1. The ends lost 6 bases at V and 9 bases at J; junction bases unmatched: 11. The CDR3 consists of 14 residues. Germline V lookup: CDR1 PRHDT, CDR2 FYEKMQ (reference sequence). CDR3 bases: TGTGCCAGCAGGGTGGGACAGCCCCAGGGTGAGCAGTTCTTC. Translating gives CASRVGQPQGEQFF. The full variable domain, completed using reference TRBV13 and TRBJ2-1, is AAGVIQSPRHLIKEKRETATLKCYPIPRHDTVYWYQQGPGQDPQFLISFYEKMQSDKGSIPDRFSAQQFSDYHSELNMSSLELGDSALYFCASRVGQPQGEQFFGPGTRLTVL.

The chain carries TRBV4-1 and TRBJ1-2; D is possibly TRBD1 (5 bases). Germline assignment: CDR1 MGHRA and CDR2 YSYEKL. V gave up 0 bases and J gave up 7 bases, with 15 bases separating them. The CDR3 length is 15 residues. Here the CDR3 reads CASSQDFKGVRGYTF. The CDR3 region has the DNA TGCGCCAGCAGCCAAGATTTTAAAGGGGTGCGTGGCTACACCTTC.

The rearrangement links TRBV4-1 to TRBJ2-5; D gene uncertain. Trimming took off 0 bases at V and 7 bases at J, with 9 bases between the two ends. CDR3 length: 13 amino acids. In germline, CDR1 is MGHRA, CDR2 YSYEKL. CDR3 sequence: CASSQERVGTQYF. As DNA, the CDR3 is TGCGCCAGCAGCCAAGAGCGAGTAGGGACCCAGTACTTC.

This chain uses TRBV7-9 with TRBJ1-1; D gene uncertain. This CDR3 comprises 14 residues. The germline gives CDR1 SEHNR, CDR2 FQNEAQ (reference sequence). V was pared by 6 bases and J by 3 bases, with 14 bases between. This CDR3 reads CASSLSYGDTEAFF. The CDR3 DNA follows: TGTGCCAGCAGTTTATCCTATGGGGACACTGAAGCTTTCTTT.

The chain uses TRBV5-6 and TRBJ2-2; 7 bases match TRBD1. This CDR3 is built from 15 residues. J lost 1 base, V lost 4 bases, and 4 bases had no gene match. Germline V gene data show CDR1 as SGHDT and CDR2 as YYEEEE. The CDR3 nucleotides read TGTGCCAGCAGCAGGGGACAGTTGAACACCGGGGAGCTGTTTTTT. Its protein product is CASSRGQLNTGELFF.

This chain connects TRBV3-1 (or the pseudogene TRBV3-2) to TRBJ2-3; D perhaps matches TRBD1 (5 bases). The CDR3 has 14 residues. Trimming left V 4 bases short and J 0 bases short, with 8 bases between. Germline V gives CDR1 LGHDT, CDR2 YNNKEL (reference sequence). In DNA form, the CDR3 reads TGTGCCAGCAGCCCCAGACAGAGCACAGATACGCAGTATTTT. It specifies CASSPRQSTDTQYF.

The chain uses TRBV2 and TRBJ1-1; D call uncertain. Between the trimmed V and J ends, which lost 6 bases and 0 bases, there was a span of 8 bases. The germline gives CDR1 SNHLY, CDR2 FYNNEI. The CDR3 extends over 13 amino acids. The CDR3 sequence: CASRWTVNTEAFF. The DNA for the CDR3 is TGTGCCAGCAGGTGGACGGTGAACACTGAAGCTTTCTTT.

The gene calls are TRBV4-3 and TRBJ2-2, with 9 bases lining up with TRBD1. After removal of 2 bases from V and 4 bases from J, the junction contained 5 bases not matched to a gene. Germline V gives CDR1 LGHNA, CDR2 YSLEER. The CDR3 contains 16 residues. The CDR3 here is CASSQPSTGGTGELFF. The CDR3 DNA reads as TGCGCCAGCAGCCAACCATCGACAGGGGGCACCGGGGAGCTGTTTTTT.

The V and J genes are TRBV6-5 and TRBJ2-5, with a tentative D call TRBD1 (6 bases). V lost 7 bases to trimming and J lost 2 bases, with 11 bases between them. Germline CDR1 MNHEY, CDR2 SVGAGI. The CDR3 runs 13 residues. CDR3 residues: CASTKDRQETQYF. In nucleotides, the CDR3 is TGTGCCAGCACTAAAGACAGGCAAGAGACCCAGTACTTC.

This clone was detected a few times. V gene TRBV3-1 (or the pseudogene TRBV3-2) combines with J gene TRBJ2-5; TRBD2 is a possible D gene (6 bases). CDR1 and CDR2 (germline): LGHDT, YNNKEL (reference sequence). The V and J ends lost 7 bases and 2 bases respectively, with 17 bases between them. The CDR3 runs to 15 residues. Here the CDR3 DNA reads TGTGCCAGCACCCGCGGGGTAGCGGAACAAGAGACCCAGTACTTC. It translates to CASTRGVAEQETQYF.

Notes on this clone: One junction end does not reproduce the germline sequence, and a read error may be involved. The chain is built from TRBV18 and TRBJ1-1, with 7 positions matching TRBD1. The CDR3 contains 13 residues. The germline CDR1 and CDR2 sequences are KGHSH and LQKENI. CDR3 region: CATSGGQNTEAFF. CDR3 coding DNA: TGTGCCACCTCAGGGGGTCAGAACACTGAAGCTTTCTTT.

The chain links TRBV9 to TRBJ2-7; 7 positions agree with TRBD1. CDR1 and CDR2 from the germline V gene are SGDLS and YYNGEE. CDR3 length equals 14 residues. J was trimmed by 4 bases and V by 2 bases; bases with no gene match: 6. CDR3 DNA sequence: TGTGCCAGCAGCGTGGCCGGGACAGAATACGAGCAGTACTTC. As protein: CASSVAGTEYEQYF.

The rearrangement uses TRBV5-1 and TRBJ2-5; TRBD2 matches at 9 bases. The J segment lost 2 bases and the V segment lost 0 bases, leaving 5 bases of the junction unmatched. The germline gives CDR1 SGHRS, CDR2 YFSETQ. The CDR3 extends over 16 amino acids. In DNA form, the CDR3 reads TGCGCCAGCAGCTTGGAGCCTAGCGGGGATCAAGAGACCCAGTACTTC. This sequence encodes CASSLEPSGDQETQYF.

The V and J genes are TRBV29-1 and TRBJ2-3, with D perhaps matching TRBD2 (5 bases). Deletions cut 4 bases from V and 1 base from J, with 9 bases between. CDR3 length equals 13 residues. CDR1 is SQVTM, CDR2 ANQGSEA, per germline. CDR3 in amino acids: CSVGVSGTDTQYF. The CDR3 region has the DNA TGCAGCGTTGGTGTTAGCGGCACAGATACGCAGTATTTT.

The chain employs TRBV11-2 and TRBJ1-1; D possibly corresponds to TRBD1 (5 bases). This CDR3 comprises 15 residues. The V gene lost 2 bases and the J gene lost 0 bases, with 10 bases spanning the gap. Germline-derived CDR1 and CDR2 are SGHAT and FQNNGV. This chain's CDR3 is CASSLSGTVNTEAFF. CDR3 nucleotide sequence: TGTGCCAGCAGCTTAAGTGGGACGGTGAACACTGAAGCTTTCTTT.

The genes are TRBV7-9 and TRBJ1-6, with TRBD1 identical over 8 bases. The CDR3 contains 15 residues. CDR1 and CDR2 from the germline V gene are SEHNR and FQNEAQ (reference sequence). V shed 3 bases, J shed 8 bases, and the junction held 6 bases outside the gene matches. The CDR3 DNA reads TGTGCCAGCAGCTTTGCCGACAGGGGTGATTCACCCCTCCACTTT. Protein: CASSFADRGDSPLHF.

V usage is TRBV27 and J usage is TRBJ2-7; possibly TRBD2 for D (5 bases). The CDR3 extends over 15 amino acids. Trimming left V 5 bases short and J 0 bases short, with 14 bases between. CDR1 is MNHEY and CDR2 is SMNVEV in the germline V gene (reference sequence). DNA of the CDR3: TGTGCCAGCAGTCGGGGATCACCCTCCTCCTACGAGCAGTACTTC. Translated, it gives CASSRGSPSSYEQYF.

This sequence joins TRBV4-3 and TRBJ1-5; D unclear. CDR3 size: 13 residues. CDR1 and CDR2 from the germline V gene are LGHNA and YSLEER. V was pared by 0 bases and J by 6 bases, with 6 bases between. The DNA of the CDR3 is TGCGCCAGCAGCCAAGACGGGAGTCAGCCCCAGCATTTT. This encodes CASSQDGSQPQHF.

This rearrangement joins TRBV7-9 to TRBJ2-7; 9 nucleotides line up with TRBD2. The CDR3 is made up of 16 amino acids. J lost 3 bases, V lost 1 base, and 7 bases had no gene match. CDR1 is SEHNR and CDR2 is FQNEAQ in the germline V gene (reference sequence). The CDR3 sequence is CASSLVSGSGSYEQYF. The CDR3 DNA reads TGTGCCAGCAGCTTAGTGTCTGGTAGCGGGAGCTACGAGCAGTACTTC.

The chain couples TRBV5-6 to TRBJ2-1; 8 bases agree with TRBD2. There are 14 residues in the CDR3. Germline V gene data show CDR1 as SGHDT and CDR2 as YYEEEE. V was clipped by 0 bases and J by 9 bases; unmatched bases: 5. CDR3 DNA sequence: TGTGCCAGCAGCTTGGTTCGGGGGGGCGGTGAGCAGTTCTTC. This codes for CASSLVRGGGEQFF.